This is a list of T cell receptor beta chains from one sample in a study of cytomegalovirus exposure and HLA in healthy donors. Sequencing used immunoSEQ multiplex PCR; TCRdb keeps in-frame clones, though not all of them. The profile covers about 130,000 clones, with around three quarters appearing a single time and roughly 6.8% taken by the ten largest. Input material: PBMCs. The receptors shown here come from a man aged 40-49 years in good health and CMV-seropositive. Each CDR3 is given with its conserved first and last residue. The D gene is left open where the match is weak. The size entry is marked missing in some rows and otherwise reads once, few, many or a size class.

D gene: .; CDR3 length: 14; clone size: .; J gene: TRBJ1-5; V gene: TRBV27; CDR3 DNA: TGTGCCAGCACGGAGGCCAGGAACCTGGAGCCCCAGCATTTT; CDR3 protein: CASTEARNLEPQHF
D gene: .; CDR3 length: 15; clone size: .; J gene: TRBJ1-1; V gene: TRBV19; CDR3 DNA: TGTGCCAGTAGTACCCTACAGGGCGGGGGGACTGAAGCTTTCTTT; CDR3 protein: CASSTLQGGGTEAFF
D gene: .; CDR3 length: 14; clone size: once; J gene: TRBJ2-5; V gene: TRBV4-2; CDR3 DNA: TGTGCCAGCAGCCAAGAGGTGGGCCGAGAGACCCAGTACTTC; CDR3 protein: CASSQEVGRETQYF
D gene: .; CDR3 length: 14; clone size: .; J gene: TRBJ2-7; V gene: TRBV27; CDR3 DNA: TGTGCCAGCAGTGTCGGGCAGGGATGGTACGAGCAGTACTTC; CDR3 protein: CASSVGQGWYEQYF
D gene: .; CDR3 length: 14; clone size: .; J gene: TRBJ2-5; V gene: TRBV29-1; CDR3 DNA: TGCAGCGTTGATGGAGGGGGCACCATGGAGACCCAGTACTTC; CDR3 protein: CSVDGGGTMETQYF
D gene: TRBD2; CDR3 length: 16; clone size: .; J gene: TRBJ2-7; V gene: TRBV25-1; CDR3 DNA: TGTGCCAGCAGTGAGGGTCGGCTAGCGGGAGTCTACGAGCAGTACTTC; CDR3 protein: CASSEGRLAGVYEQYF
D gene: TRBD2; CDR3 length: 15; clone size: .; J gene: TRBJ2-2; V gene: TRBV10-3; CDR3 DNA: TGTGCCATCAGCCAGGGACTAGCGGTTGGCGGGGAGCTGTTTTTT; CDR3 protein: CAISQGLAVGGELFF
D gene: TRBD1; CDR3 length: 12; clone size: few; J gene: TRBJ1-1; V gene: TRBV28; CDR3 DNA: TGTGCCAGCGGTACAGGGGTAACTGAAGCTTTCTTT; CDR3 protein: CASGTGVTEAFF
D gene: .; CDR3 length: 14; clone size: .; J gene: TRBJ2-1; V gene: TRBV11-2; CDR3 DNA: TGTGCCAGCAGCCCCCGTTCTAGTGTATATGAGCAGTTCTTC; CDR3 protein: CASSPRSSVYEQFF
D gene: TRBD2; CDR3 length: 15; clone size: once; J gene: TRBJ2-1; V gene: TRBV5-1; CDR3 DNA: TGCGCCAGCAGCCGGACTAGCGGAAATTACAATGAGCAGTTCTTC; CDR3 protein: CASSRTSGNYNEQFF
D gene: .; CDR3 length: 15; clone size: .; J gene: TRBJ1-1; V gene: TRBV5-8; CDR3 DNA: TGTGCCAGCAGCTTGGAGATGGGGGCCTATGCGGAAGCTTTCTTT; CDR3 protein: CASSLEMGAYAEAFF
D gene: .; CDR3 length: 14; clone size: .; J gene: TRBJ2-1; V gene: TRBV11-3; CDR3 DNA: TGTGCCAGCAGCTTCTCCGCGGGGTTCAATGAGCAGTTCTTC; CDR3 protein: CASSFSAGFNEQFF
D gene: .; CDR3 length: 15; clone size: .; J gene: TRBJ2-5; V gene: TRBV10-3; CDR3 DNA: TGTGCCATCAATGATCAGGCGGGGAACCAAGAGACCCAGTACTTC; CDR3 protein: CAINDQAGNQETQYF
D gene: .; CDR3 length: 14; clone size: .; J gene: TRBJ2-7; V gene: TRBV10-3; CDR3 DNA: TGTGCCATCAGGAAGACTGGGAGCTCCTACGAGCAGTACTTC; CDR3 protein: CAIRKTGSSYEQYF
D gene: TRBD1; CDR3 length: 14; clone size: .; J gene: TRBJ2-1; V gene: TRBV28; CDR3 DNA: TGTGCCACCGATACGGGACAGGTGTACAATGAGCAGTTCTTC; CDR3 protein: CATDTGQVYNEQFF
D gene: .; CDR3 length: 15; clone size: .; J gene: TRBJ2-5; V gene: TRBV5-4; CDR3 DNA: TGTGCCAGCAGCTTCGGTGACAGTAGAAAAGAGACCCAGTACTTC; CDR3 protein: CASSFGDSRKETQYF
D gene: TRBD1; CDR3 length: 18; clone size: .; J gene: TRBJ1-5; V gene: TRBV15; CDR3 DNA: TGTGCCACCAGCTCACCTCCGGGACAGAGCATTAGCAATCAGCCCCAGCATTTT; CDR3 protein: CATSSPPGQSISNQPQHF
D gene: .; CDR3 length: 12; clone size: .; J gene: TRBJ2-7; V gene: TRBV7-9; CDR3 DNA: TGTGCCAGCAGCTCCCCCGGGGGCGAGCAGTACTTC; CDR3 protein: CASSSPGGEQYF
D gene: TRBD2; CDR3 length: 18; clone size: .; J gene: TRBJ2-2; V gene: TRBV13; CDR3 DNA: TGTGCCAGCAGCTTAAGACCCCAGCTAGCGGGAAGGGCCGGGGAGCTGTTTTTT; CDR3 protein: CASSLRPQLAGRAGELFF
D gene: TRBD2; CDR3 length: 16; clone size: .; J gene: TRBJ2-1; V gene: TRBV11-3; CDR3 DNA: TGTGCCAGCAGCTTCCGGGCGGGAGGGCCTGACAATGAGCAGTTCTTC; CDR3 protein: CASSFRAGGPDNEQFF
D gene: .; CDR3 length: 13; clone size: .; J gene: TRBJ2-5; V gene: TRBV6-5; CDR3 DNA: TGTGCCAGCAGTTACCGACTAGAAGAGACCCAGTACTTC; CDR3 protein: CASSYRLEETQYF
D gene: .; CDR3 length: 11; clone size: .; J gene: TRBJ2-3; V gene: TRBV7-9; CDR3 DNA: TGTGCCAGCAGCCTATCAGATACGCAGTATTTT; CDR3 protein: CASSLSDTQYF
D gene: .; CDR3 length: 12; clone size: .; J gene: TRBJ1-1; V gene: TRBV30; CDR3 DNA: TGTGCCTGGACTCAGGGATCCACTGAAGCTTTCTTT; CDR3 protein: CAWTQGSTEAFF
D gene: .; CDR3 length: 14; clone size: .; J gene: TRBJ2-2; V gene: TRBV9; CDR3 DNA: TGTGCCAGCAGCGTAGTGACAGGCGTCGGGGAGCTGTTTTTT; CDR3 protein: CASSVVTGVGELFF
D gene: TRBD2; CDR3 length: 15; clone size: .; J gene: TRBJ2-3; V gene: TRBV18; CDR3 DNA: TGTGCCAGCTCTCTAGCGGGAGCGGGCACAGATACGCAGTATTTT; CDR3 protein: CASSLAGAGTDTQYF
D gene: .; CDR3 length: 13; clone size: .; J gene: TRBJ1-1; V gene: TRBV19; CDR3 DNA: TGTGCCAGTAGCATAAGGGGGAACACTGAAGCTTTCTTT; CDR3 protein: CASSIRGNTEAFF
D gene: TRBD1; CDR3 length: 15; clone size: .; J gene: TRBJ1-2; V gene: TRBV18; CDR3 DNA: TGTGCCAGCTCACAAGGACAGGCCGCTAACTATGGCTACACCTTC; CDR3 protein: CASSQGQAANYGYTF
D gene: TRBD2; CDR3 length: 14; clone size: .; J gene: TRBJ2-1; V gene: TRBV11-2; CDR3 DNA: TGTGCCAGCAGCCTAGAGAGGACTAGCGGAAGGCAGTTCTTC; CDR3 protein: CASSLERTSGRQFF
D gene: TRBD2; CDR3 length: 16; clone size: once; J gene: TRBJ2-3; V gene: TRBV6-5; CDR3 DNA: TGTGCCAGCAGTTCGAGGACGGGAGGGAGCACAGATACGCAGTATTTT; CDR3 protein: CASSSRTGGSTDTQYF
D gene: TRBD1; CDR3 length: 16; clone size: .; J gene: TRBJ1-4; V gene: TRBV7-8; CDR3 DNA: TGTGCCAGCAGCTTAAAGAGACAGGGAACCAATGAAAAACTGTTTTTT; CDR3 protein: CASSLKRQGTNEKLFF
D gene: .; CDR3 length: 15; clone size: .; J gene: TRBJ2-1; V gene: TRBV5-6; CDR3 DNA: TGTGCCAGCAGCTTAGTCACTCGAGGTAGCAATGAGCAGTTCTTC; CDR3 protein: CASSLVTRGSNEQFF
D gene: .; CDR3 length: 12; clone size: .; J gene: TRBJ2-2; V gene: TRBV27; CDR3 DNA: TGTGCCAGCAGCTACCCAGGCGGGGAGCTGTTTTTT; CDR3 protein: CASSYPGGELFF
D gene: .; CDR3 length: 13; clone size: once; J gene: TRBJ1-1; V gene: TRBV28; CDR3 DNA: TGTGCCAGCATCCTAGCGGGGAAGGCTGAAGCTTTCTTT; CDR3 protein: CASILAGKAEAFF
D gene: TRBD2; CDR3 length: 14; clone size: .; J gene: TRBJ2-1; V gene: TRBV5-1; CDR3 DNA: TGCGCCAGCAGCTACCTAGCGGGAGGGCATGAGCAGTTCTTC; CDR3 protein: CASSYLAGGHEQFF
D gene: .; CDR3 length: 12; clone size: .; J gene: TRBJ1-2; V gene: TRBV29-1; CDR3 DNA: TGCAGCGGCCTAGGACAGAACTATGGCTACACCTTC; CDR3 protein: CSGLGQNYGYTF
D gene: TRBD1; CDR3 length: 16; clone size: .; J gene: TRBJ2-4; V gene: TRBV19; CDR3 DNA: TGTGCCAGTAGTATCGGGACAGGGGTTGTCAAAAACATTCAGTACTTC; CDR3 protein: CASSIGTGVVKNIQYF
D gene: .; CDR3 length: 13; clone size: .; J gene: TRBJ2-7; V gene: TRBV6-5; CDR3 DNA: TGTGCCAGCAGTTTCACCCAGGGAGGCGAGCAGTACTTC; CDR3 protein: CASSFTQGGEQYF
D gene: .; CDR3 length: 13; clone size: .; J gene: TRBJ2-1; V gene: TRBV7-3; CDR3 DNA: TGTGCCAGCAGCTCGGACAGTTACAATGAGCAGTTCTTC; CDR3 protein: CASSSDSYNEQFF
D gene: TRBD1; CDR3 length: 14; clone size: .; J gene: TRBJ2-7; V gene: TRBV19; CDR3 DNA: TGTGCCAGCGGAACCGGGACAGCTGGGTACGAGCAGTACTTC; CDR3 protein: CASGTGTAGYEQYF
D gene: TRBD1; CDR3 length: 13; clone size: .; J gene: TRBJ1-2; V gene: TRBV30; CDR3 DNA: TGTGCCTGGAGTGGACAGGGAAGCTATGGCTACACCTTC; CDR3 protein: CAWSGQGSYGYTF
D gene: .; CDR3 length: 12; clone size: .; J gene: TRBJ1-1; V gene: TRBV6-1; CDR3 DNA: TGTGGCCACGAGGGATCGCTCTTTGAAGCTTTCTTT; CDR3 protein: CGHEGSLFEAFF
D gene: .; CDR3 length: 16; clone size: .; J gene: TRBJ1-2; V gene: TRBV5-1; CDR3 DNA: TGCGCCAGCAGCTTGGGTCCAGACAGTGCGGTGTATGGCTACACCTTC; CDR3 protein: CASSLGPDSAVYGYTF
D gene: TRBD1; CDR3 length: 12; clone size: .; J gene: TRBJ2-7; V gene: TRBV6-1; CDR3 DNA: TGTGCCAATGGACAGGGGCAATACGAGCAGTACTTC; CDR3 protein: CANGQGQYEQYF
D gene: .; CDR3 length: 16; clone size: .; J gene: TRBJ1-2; V gene: TRBV6-4; CDR3 DNA: TGTGCCAGCAGTGACGGGTATGGTGGAAAGCGTACGGGCTACACCTTC; CDR3 protein: CASSDGYGGKRTGYTF
D gene: .; CDR3 length: 13; clone size: .; J gene: TRBJ2-7; V gene: TRBV5-1; CDR3 DNA: TGCGCCAGCAGCTTGGACAGTTACTACGAGCAGTACTTC; CDR3 protein: CASSLDSYYEQYF
D gene: .; CDR3 length: 16; clone size: .; J gene: TRBJ1-3; V gene: TRBV28; CDR3 DNA: TGTGCCAGCAACATGGGAGGGGGGGTCGCTGGAAACACCATATATTTT; CDR3 protein: CASNMGGGVAGNTIYF